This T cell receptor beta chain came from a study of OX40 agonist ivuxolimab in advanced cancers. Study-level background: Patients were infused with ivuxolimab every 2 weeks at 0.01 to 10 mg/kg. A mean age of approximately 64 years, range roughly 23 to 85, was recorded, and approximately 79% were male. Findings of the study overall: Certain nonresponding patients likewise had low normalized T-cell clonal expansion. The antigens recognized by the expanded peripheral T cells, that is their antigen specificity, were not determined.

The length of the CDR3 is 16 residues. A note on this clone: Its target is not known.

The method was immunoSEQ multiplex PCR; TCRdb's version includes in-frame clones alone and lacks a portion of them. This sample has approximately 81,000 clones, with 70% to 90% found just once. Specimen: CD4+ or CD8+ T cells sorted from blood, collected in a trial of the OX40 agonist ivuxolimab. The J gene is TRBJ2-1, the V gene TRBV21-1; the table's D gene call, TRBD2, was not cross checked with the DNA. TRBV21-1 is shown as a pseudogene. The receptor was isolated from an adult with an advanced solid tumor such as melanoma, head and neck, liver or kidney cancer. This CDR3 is CASSKSAHPVRNEQFF. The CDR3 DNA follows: TGTGCCAGCAGCAAGTCCGCCCACCCCGTGCGGAATGAGCAGTTCTTC.